Listed below are T cell receptor beta chains from one sample, sequenced in a study of T cells after yellow fever vaccination. TCRdb re-analysed the 5' RACE reads in MiXCR, keeping a single row per CDR3 protein. The profile shows 360,000 or so distinct CDR3 sequences, about 9.9% of them singletons. The material was PBMCs, obtained on the day of the first yellow fever vaccination. These TCRs come from a man aged 18 to 29 who received the YFV17D yellow fever vaccine. CDR3s include the opening cysteine and the closing phenylalanine or tryptophan. Fields, in order: clone size, J gene, V gene, D gene, CDR3 protein, CDR3 DNA. The D gene is left open where the match is weak. The size field is filled for only some rows; it gives once, few, many or a size class.

clone_size: -; j_call: TRBJ2-3; v_call: TRBV5-4; d_call: -; cdr3_aa: CASSFGAGSDTQYF; cdr3_nt: TGTGCCAGCAGCTTTGGGGCAGGCTCAGATACGCAGTATTTT
clone_size: few; j_call: TRBJ2-3; v_call: TRBV9; d_call: TRBD2; cdr3_aa: CASSGSGGGADTQYF; cdr3_nt: TGTGCCAGCAGCGGCAGCGGGGGGGGAGCAGATACGCAGTATTTT
clone_size: many; j_call: TRBJ2-3; v_call: TRBV5-5; d_call: -; cdr3_aa: CASSLSGAGVTSTDTQYF; cdr3_nt: TGTGCCAGCAGCTTATCAGGGGCCGGGGTTACATCCACAGATACGCAGTATTTT
clone_size: few; j_call: TRBJ2-3; v_call: TRBV6-1; d_call: -; cdr3_aa: CASSPGHGLVLTQYF; cdr3_nt: TGTGCCAGCAGCCCCGGACACGGATTAGTTCTTACGCAGTATTTT
clone_size: few; j_call: TRBJ2-2; v_call: TRBV5-1; d_call: -; cdr3_aa: CASSPFTGELFF; cdr3_nt: TGCGCCAGCAGCCCCTTCACCGGGGAGCTGTTTTTT
clone_size: few; j_call: TRBJ2-2; v_call: TRBV7-2; d_call: -; cdr3_aa: CASSALGGVNTGELFF; cdr3_nt: TGTGCCAGCAGCGCACTTGGCGGGGTAAACACCGGGGAGCTGTTTTTT
clone_size: many; j_call: TRBJ2-3; v_call: TRBV7-2; d_call: -; cdr3_aa: CASSLVVQERAQYF; cdr3_nt: TGTGCCAGCAGCTTAGTGGTACAGGAGAGAGCGCAGTATTTT
clone_size: -; j_call: TRBJ2-7; v_call: TRBV7-9; d_call: -; cdr3_aa: CASSLIPTYEQYF; cdr3_nt: TGTGCCAGCAGCTTAATACCAACCTACGAGCAGTACTTC
clone_size: few; j_call: TRBJ2-7; v_call: TRBV19; d_call: TRBD2; cdr3_aa: CASSILKGAGVAYEQYF; cdr3_nt: TGTGCCAGTAGTATTCTTAAGGGAGCGGGGGTCGCCTACGAGCAGTACTTC
clone_size: few; j_call: TRBJ2-4; v_call: TRBV20-1; d_call: TRBD2; cdr3_aa: CSARVLAGGAKNIQYF; cdr3_nt: TGCAGTGCTAGAGTGTTAGCGGGGGGAGCCAAAAACATTCAGTACTTC
clone_size: few; j_call: TRBJ1-1; v_call: TRBV12-3/TRBV12-4; d_call: TRBD1; cdr3_aa: CASVDRVNEAFF; cdr3_nt: TGTGCCAGCGTCGACAGGGTTAATGAAGCTTTCTTT
clone_size: -; j_call: TRBJ2-2; v_call: TRBV5-1; d_call: -; cdr3_aa: CASSLGIWANTGELFF; cdr3_nt: TGCGCCAGCAGCTTGGGGATTTGGGCGAACACCGGGGAGCTGTTTTTT
clone_size: few; j_call: TRBJ2-7; v_call: TRBV12-3/TRBV12-4; d_call: TRBD1; cdr3_aa: CASSSRQGSAYEQYF; cdr3_nt: TGTGCCAGCAGTTCCCGACAGGGAAGTGCCTACGAGCAGTACTTC
clone_size: -; j_call: TRBJ1-5; v_call: TRBV9; d_call: -; cdr3_aa: CASSVGGGQDQPQHF; cdr3_nt: TGTGCCAGCAGCGTAGGGGGGGGGCAGGACCAGCCCCAGCATTTT
clone_size: -; j_call: TRBJ2-3; v_call: TRBV4-2; d_call: -; cdr3_aa: CASSQDHTGSPRDTQYF; cdr3_nt: TGTGCCAGCAGCCAAGATCACACGGGGAGTCCGAGGGATACGCAGTATTTT
clone_size: many; j_call: TRBJ1-2; v_call: TRBV5-1; d_call: TRBD1; cdr3_aa: CASKEGTGDNYGYTF; cdr3_nt: TGCGCCAGCAAGGAAGGGACAGGGGATAACTATGGCTACACCTTC
clone_size: -; j_call: TRBJ2-1; v_call: TRBV4-2; d_call: -; cdr3_aa: CASGRGGGSYNEQFF; cdr3_nt: TGTGCCAGCGGCAGAGGGGGGGGGTCCTACAATGAGCAGTTCTTC
clone_size: -; j_call: TRBJ1-5; v_call: TRBV19; d_call: -; cdr3_aa: CASCRGLQPQHF; cdr3_nt: TGTGCCAGTTGCCGGGGCCTACAGCCCCAGCATTTT
clone_size: -; j_call: TRBJ2-5; v_call: TRBV20-1; d_call: -; cdr3_aa: CSAGPRTGFQETQYF; cdr3_nt: TGCAGTGCTGGTCCGCGAACGGGTTTCCAAGAGACCCAGTACTTC
clone_size: -; j_call: TRBJ2-1; v_call: TRBV10-3; d_call: -; cdr3_aa: CAISESLGVEFNEQFF; cdr3_nt: TGTGCCATCAGTGAGTCCTTGGGGGTCGAGTTCAATGAGCAGTTCTTC
clone_size: -; j_call: TRBJ1-5; v_call: TRBV12-3/TRBV12-4; d_call: -; cdr3_aa: CASSFGDFSNQPQHF; cdr3_nt: TGTGCCAGCAGTTTCGGGGACTTTAGCAATCAGCCCCAGCATTTT
clone_size: -; j_call: TRBJ2-1; v_call: TRBV12-3/TRBV12-4; d_call: -; cdr3_aa: CASTLGSEQFF; cdr3_nt: TGTGCCAGCACCCTCGGGAGTGAGCAGTTCTTC
clone_size: -; j_call: TRBJ2-3; v_call: TRBV5-4; d_call: TRBD2; cdr3_aa: CASSLPELAGPSTDTQYF; cdr3_nt: TGTGCCAGCAGCTTGCCTGAACTAGCGGGGCCTAGCACAGATACGCAGTATTTT
clone_size: -; j_call: TRBJ1-1; v_call: TRBV19; d_call: TRBD1; cdr3_aa: CASTIARGPWTEAFF; cdr3_nt: TGTGCCAGTACGATAGCCAGGGGGCCATGGACTGAAGCTTTCTTT
clone_size: few; j_call: TRBJ2-5; v_call: TRBV5-1; d_call: -; cdr3_aa: CASSSRPQNEKTQYF; cdr3_nt: TGCGCCAGCAGCTCCCGACCCCAAAATGAGAAGACCCAGTACTTC
clone_size: -; j_call: TRBJ2-7; v_call: TRBV21-1; d_call: -; cdr3_aa: CASSDRDRGYVFYEQYF; cdr3_nt: TGTGCCAGCAGCGACCGGGACAGGGGATATGTCTTCTACGAGCAGTACTTC
clone_size: few; j_call: TRBJ2-6; v_call: TRBV6-5; d_call: -; cdr3_aa: CASSLQDPSGANVLTF; cdr3_nt: TGTGCCAGCAGTTTACAGGATCCCTCTGGGGCCAACGTCCTGACTTTC
clone_size: -; j_call: TRBJ2-7; v_call: TRBV11-1; d_call: TRBD1; cdr3_aa: CASSFWGTGHGVFDEQYF; cdr3_nt: TGTGCCAGCAGCTTTTGGGGGACAGGGCACGGAGTTTTCGACGAGCAGTACTTC
clone_size: few; j_call: TRBJ1-5; v_call: TRBV20-1; d_call: -; cdr3_aa: CSARDTNQPQHF; cdr3_nt: TGCAGTGCTAGAGACACCAATCAGCCCCAGCATTTT
clone_size: -; j_call: TRBJ1-1; v_call: TRBV18; d_call: -; cdr3_aa: CASSFDMDSKNTEAFF; cdr3_nt: TGTGCCAGTTCTTTCGACATGGACAGTAAGAACACTGAAGCTTTCTTT
clone_size: -; j_call: TRBJ2-4; v_call: TRBV18; d_call: -; cdr3_aa: CASSPQPTAKNIQYF; cdr3_nt: TGTGCCAGCTCACCGCAGCCGACAGCCAAAAACATTCAGTACTTC
clone_size: -; j_call: TRBJ1-4; v_call: TRBV7-2; d_call: -; cdr3_aa: CASSLGPSQNEKLFF; cdr3_nt: TGTGCCAGCAGCCTGGGCCCGAGTCAAAATGAAAAACTGTTTTTT
clone_size: few; j_call: TRBJ2-7; v_call: TRBV20-1; d_call: -; cdr3_aa: CSARDLGHSYEQYF; cdr3_nt: TGCAGTGCTAGAGATTTAGGACATAGCTACGAGCAGTACTTC
clone_size: few; j_call: TRBJ2-3; v_call: TRBV5-1; d_call: -; cdr3_aa: CASRPILESTDTQYF; cdr3_nt: TGCGCCAGCAGGCCTATCCTAGAGAGCACAGATACGCAGTATTTT
clone_size: many; j_call: TRBJ1-2; v_call: TRBV20-1; d_call: -; cdr3_aa: CSAFPGETYGYTF; cdr3_nt: TGCAGTGCTTTCCCTGGGGAGACCTATGGCTACACCTTC
clone_size: many; j_call: TRBJ2-1; v_call: TRBV5-1; d_call: TRBD2; cdr3_aa: CASSLLAGGSNEQFF; cdr3_nt: TGCGCCAGCAGCTTATTGGCGGGGGGGAGCAATGAGCAGTTCTTC
clone_size: few; j_call: TRBJ2-7; v_call: TRBV2; d_call: -; cdr3_aa: CASSEVWVEQYF; cdr3_nt: TGTGCCAGCAGTGAAGTGTGGGTCGAGCAGTACTTC
clone_size: few; j_call: TRBJ2-2; v_call: TRBV7-2; d_call: TRBD2; cdr3_aa: CASSPGLAGGGELFF; cdr3_nt: TGTGCCAGCAGCCCGGGACTAGCGGGGGGCGGGGAGCTGTTTTTT
clone_size: many; j_call: TRBJ2-5; v_call: TRBV29-1; d_call: -; cdr3_aa: CSVGKGNLEETQYF; cdr3_nt: TGCAGCGTTGGGAAGGGAAATCTGGAGGAGACCCAGTACTTC
clone_size: many; j_call: TRBJ2-1; v_call: TRBV3-1; d_call: TRBD2; cdr3_aa: CASSQIAGGFGNEQFF; cdr3_nt: TGTGCCAGCAGCCAGATAGCGGGGGGGTTCGGAAATGAGCAGTTCTTC
clone_size: -; j_call: TRBJ1-2; v_call: TRBV28; d_call: TRBD1; cdr3_aa: CASSLRDRGYGYTF; cdr3_nt: TGTGCCAGCAGTCTACGGGACAGGGGCTATGGCTACACCTTC
clone_size: few; j_call: TRBJ2-5; v_call: TRBV11-2; d_call: TRBD2; cdr3_aa: CASSLDSGGVGTQYF; cdr3_nt: TGTGCCAGCAGCTTAGATAGCGGGGGGGTAGGGACCCAGTACTTC
clone_size: -; j_call: TRBJ2-5; v_call: TRBV4-2; d_call: -; cdr3_aa: CASSQGGGVAGETQYF; cdr3_nt: TGTGCCAGCAGCCAGGGAGGCGGCGTGGCGGGGGAGACCCAGTACTTC
clone_size: few; j_call: TRBJ2-5; v_call: TRBV7-2; d_call: TRBD2; cdr3_aa: CASSSRLAGVQETQYF; cdr3_nt: TGTGCCAGCAGCTCAAGACTAGCGGGGGTCCAAGAGACCCAGTACTTC
clone_size: few; j_call: TRBJ2-5; v_call: TRBV6-1; d_call: TRBD1; cdr3_aa: CASSRSGTGGETQYF; cdr3_nt: TGTGCCAGCAGCCGCTCCGGGACAGGGGGGGAGACCCAGTACTTC
clone_size: few; j_call: TRBJ1-2; v_call: TRBV28; d_call: -; cdr3_aa: CASSLNQDIYGYTF; cdr3_nt: TGTGCCAGCAGTTTAAACCAAGATATCTATGGCTACACCTTC
clone_size: few; j_call: TRBJ2-1; v_call: TRBV7-2; d_call: -; cdr3_aa: CASSLGGGGTYNEQFF; cdr3_nt: TGTGCCAGCAGCCTAGGGGGCGGGGGAACGTACAATGAGCAGTTCTTC
clone_size: many; j_call: TRBJ1-2; v_call: TRBV5-1; d_call: TRBD1; cdr3_aa: CASSQDRGDGYTF; cdr3_nt: TGCGCCAGCAGCCAGGACAGGGGTGATGGCTACACCTTC